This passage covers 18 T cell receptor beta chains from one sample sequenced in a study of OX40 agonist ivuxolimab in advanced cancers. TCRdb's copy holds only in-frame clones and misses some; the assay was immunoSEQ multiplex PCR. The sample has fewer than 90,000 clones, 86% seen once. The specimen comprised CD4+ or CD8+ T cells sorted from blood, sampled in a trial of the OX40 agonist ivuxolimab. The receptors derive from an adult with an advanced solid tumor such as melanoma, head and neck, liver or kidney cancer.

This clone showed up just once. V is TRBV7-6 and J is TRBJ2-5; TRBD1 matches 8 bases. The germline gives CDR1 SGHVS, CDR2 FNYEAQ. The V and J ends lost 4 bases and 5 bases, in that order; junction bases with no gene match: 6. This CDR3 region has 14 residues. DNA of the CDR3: TGTGCCAGCAGCTCGGGACAGGTGATGGAGACCCAGTACTTC. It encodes CASSSGQVMETQYF.

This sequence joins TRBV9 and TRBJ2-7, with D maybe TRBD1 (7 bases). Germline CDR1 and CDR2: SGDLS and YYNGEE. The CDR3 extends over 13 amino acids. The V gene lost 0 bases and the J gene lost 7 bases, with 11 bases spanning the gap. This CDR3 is CASSVGAGGEQYF. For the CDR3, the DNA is TGTGCCAGCAGCGTAGGTGCAGGGGGGGAGCAGTACTTC.

The CDR3 DNA sequence: TGTGCCAGCAGCGTAGTAGCGGGAGGGCCGGGGGAGCAGTACTTC. It is translated as CASSVVAGGPGEQYF. The chain couples TRBV9 to TRBJ2-7; 11 bases are shared with TRBD2. V was clipped by 0 bases and J by 7 bases; unmatched bases: 6. This CDR3 has 15 residues. CDR1 and CDR2 (germline): SGDLS, YYNGEE.

Here the CDR3 DNA reads TGCGCCAGCAGCTCGGGACTAGTGGGTAATGAGCAGTTCTTC. Translating it yields CASSSGLVGNEQFF. V gene TRBV10-1 combines with J gene TRBJ2-1; 8 bases fit TRBD2. Trimming at V came to 6 bases and at J to 7 bases, leaving 8 bases not matched to a gene. Looked up from germline, CDR1 is WNHNN and CDR2 is SYGVQD (reference sequence). The length of the CDR3 is 14 residues.

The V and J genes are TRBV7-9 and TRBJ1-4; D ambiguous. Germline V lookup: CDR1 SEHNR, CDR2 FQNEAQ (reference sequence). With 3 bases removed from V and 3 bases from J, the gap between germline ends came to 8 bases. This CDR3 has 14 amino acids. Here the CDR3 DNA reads TGTGCCAGCAGCTTTCAAAGGGCTAATGAAAAACTGTTTTTT. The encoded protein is CASSFQRANEKLFF.

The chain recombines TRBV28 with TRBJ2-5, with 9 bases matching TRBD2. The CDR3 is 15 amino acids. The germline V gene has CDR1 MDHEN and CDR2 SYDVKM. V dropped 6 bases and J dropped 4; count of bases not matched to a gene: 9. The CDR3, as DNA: TGTGCCAGCAGAGACATAGCGGGAGCTGGAGAGACCCAGTACTTC. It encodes CASRDIAGAGETQYF. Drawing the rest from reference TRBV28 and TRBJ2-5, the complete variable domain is DVKVTQSSRYLVKRTGEKVFLECVQDMDHENMFWYRQDPGLGLRLIYFSYDVKMKEKGDIPEGYSVSREKKERFSLILESASTNQTSMYLCASRDIAGAGETQYFGPGTRLLVL.

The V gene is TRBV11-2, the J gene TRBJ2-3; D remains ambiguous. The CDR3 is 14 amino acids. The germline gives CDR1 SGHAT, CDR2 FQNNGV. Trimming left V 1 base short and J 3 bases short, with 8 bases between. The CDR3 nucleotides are TGTGCCAGCAGCTTAGCTAGTCAGACAGATACGCAGTATTTT. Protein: CASSLASQTDTQYF. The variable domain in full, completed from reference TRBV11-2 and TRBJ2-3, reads EAGVAQSPRYKIIEKRQSVAFWCNPISGHATLYWYQQILGQGPKLLIQFQNNGVVDDSQLPKDRFSAERLKGVDSTLKIQPAKLEDSAVYLCASSLASQTDTQYFGPGTRLTVL.

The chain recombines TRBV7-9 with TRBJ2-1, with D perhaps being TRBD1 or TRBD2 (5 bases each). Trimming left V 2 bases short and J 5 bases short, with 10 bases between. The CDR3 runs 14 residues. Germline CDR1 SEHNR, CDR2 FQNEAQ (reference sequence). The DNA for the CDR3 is TGTGCCAGCAGCTTATTCCGGGACGACAATGAGCAGTTCTTC. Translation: CASSLFRDDNEQFF.

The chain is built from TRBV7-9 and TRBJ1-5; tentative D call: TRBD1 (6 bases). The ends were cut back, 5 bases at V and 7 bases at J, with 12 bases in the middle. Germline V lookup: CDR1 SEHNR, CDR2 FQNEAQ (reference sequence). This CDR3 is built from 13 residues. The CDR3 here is CASSRGAEQPQHF. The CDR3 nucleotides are TGTGCCAGCAGCCGGGGGGCGGAACAGCCCCAGCATTTT.

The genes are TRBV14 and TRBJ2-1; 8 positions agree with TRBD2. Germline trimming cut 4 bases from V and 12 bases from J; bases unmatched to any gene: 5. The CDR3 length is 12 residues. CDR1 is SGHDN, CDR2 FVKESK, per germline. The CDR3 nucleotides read TGTGCCAGCAGCCCACCGGGAGGGGTGCAGTTCTTC. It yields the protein CASSPPGGVQFF.

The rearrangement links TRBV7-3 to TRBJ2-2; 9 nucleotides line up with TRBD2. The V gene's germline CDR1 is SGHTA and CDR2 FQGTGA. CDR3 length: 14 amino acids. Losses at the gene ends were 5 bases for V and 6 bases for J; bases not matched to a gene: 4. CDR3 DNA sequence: TGTGCCAGCAGCCTTAGCGGGAGCCCCGGGGAGCTGTTTTTT. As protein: CASSLSGSPGELFF.

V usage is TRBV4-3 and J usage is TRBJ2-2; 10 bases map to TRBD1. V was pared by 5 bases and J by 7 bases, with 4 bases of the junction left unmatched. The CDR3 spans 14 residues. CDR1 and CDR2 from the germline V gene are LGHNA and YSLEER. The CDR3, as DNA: TGCGCCAGCAGCTCGGGACAGGGGCACGGGGAGCTGTTTTTT. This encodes CASSSGQGHGELFF.

This CDR3 is CASSLIRGTYEQYF. The DNA for the CDR3 is TGCGCCAGCAGCTTGATTCGGGGAACCTACGAGCAGTACTTC. J is TRBJ2-7 and V is TRBV5-1; perhaps TRBD2 as D (5 bases). This CDR3 spans 14 amino acids. Germline V CDR1 and CDR2: SGHRS, YFSETQ. V dropped 1 base and J dropped 2 bases, with 10 bases sitting between them.

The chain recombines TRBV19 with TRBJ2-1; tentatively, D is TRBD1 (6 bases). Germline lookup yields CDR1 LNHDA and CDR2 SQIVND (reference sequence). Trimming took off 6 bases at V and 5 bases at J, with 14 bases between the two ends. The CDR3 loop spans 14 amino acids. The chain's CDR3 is CASRLGAGNNEQFF. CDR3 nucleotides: TGTGCCAGTAGACTGGGGGCAGGGAACAATGAGCAGTTCTTC.

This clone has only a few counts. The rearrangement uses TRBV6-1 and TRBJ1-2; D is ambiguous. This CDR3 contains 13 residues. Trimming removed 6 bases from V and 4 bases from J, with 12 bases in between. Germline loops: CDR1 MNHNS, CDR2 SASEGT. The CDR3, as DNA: TGTGCCAGCAGCCAAAGAACCAGCTATGGCTACACCTTC. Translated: CASSQRTSYGYTF.

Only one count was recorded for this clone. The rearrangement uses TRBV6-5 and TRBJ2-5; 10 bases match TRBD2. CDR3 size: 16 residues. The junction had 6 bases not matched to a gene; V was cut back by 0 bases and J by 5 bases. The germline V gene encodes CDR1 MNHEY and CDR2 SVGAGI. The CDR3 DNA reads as TGTGCCAGCAGTTACTCGCTAGCGGGAGCTTGGGAGACCCAGTACTTC. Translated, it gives CASSYSLAGAWETQYF.

CDR3 region: CASSGTFGVYNEQFF. The CDR3 coding sequence is TGTGCCAGCAGTGGGACATTCGGTGTTTACAATGAGCAGTTCTTC. V is TRBV6-1 and J is TRBJ2-1; TRBD1 might be the D (5 bases). V lost 4 bases and J lost 4, with 14 bases in between. The CDR3 has 15 amino acids. Germline V gene data show CDR1 as MNHNS and CDR2 as SASEGT.

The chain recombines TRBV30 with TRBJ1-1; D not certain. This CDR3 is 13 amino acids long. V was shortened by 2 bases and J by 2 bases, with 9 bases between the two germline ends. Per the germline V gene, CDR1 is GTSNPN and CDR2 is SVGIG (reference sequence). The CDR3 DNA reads TGTGCCTGGAGTAGGTCAGCTAACACTGAAGCTTTCTTT. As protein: CAWSRSANTEAFF.